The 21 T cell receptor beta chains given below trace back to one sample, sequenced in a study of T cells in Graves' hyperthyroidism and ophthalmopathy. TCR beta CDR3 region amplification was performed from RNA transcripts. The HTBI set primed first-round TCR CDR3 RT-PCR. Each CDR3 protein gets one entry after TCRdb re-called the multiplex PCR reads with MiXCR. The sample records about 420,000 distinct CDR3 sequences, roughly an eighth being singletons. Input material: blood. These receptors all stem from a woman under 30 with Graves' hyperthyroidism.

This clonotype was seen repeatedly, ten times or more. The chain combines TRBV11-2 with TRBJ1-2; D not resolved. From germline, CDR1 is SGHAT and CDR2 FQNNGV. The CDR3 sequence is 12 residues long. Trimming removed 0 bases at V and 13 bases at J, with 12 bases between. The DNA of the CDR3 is TGTGCCAGCAGCTTAGACAGGTCGGGAGGCACCTTC. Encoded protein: CASSLDRSGGTF.

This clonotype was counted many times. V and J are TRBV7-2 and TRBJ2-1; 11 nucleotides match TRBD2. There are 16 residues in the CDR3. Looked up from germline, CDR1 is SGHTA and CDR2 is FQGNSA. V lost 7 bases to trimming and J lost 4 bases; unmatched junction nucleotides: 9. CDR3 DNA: TGTGCCAGCACCGATACCGGACTAGCGGGTTACAATGAGCAGTTCTTC. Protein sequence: CASTDTGLAGYNEQFF.

CDR3 sequence: CASSLSGLDIEQYF. The CDR3 DNA sequence: TGTGCCAGCAGCTTATCAGGACTAGATATCGAGCAGTACTTC. The V and J genes are TRBV13 and TRBJ2-7; 7 bases map to TRBD2. The junction had 7 bases not matched to a gene; V was cut back by 2 bases and J by 6 bases. Germline V gene sequence: CDR1 PRHDT, CDR2 FYEKMQ (reference sequence). This CDR3 contains 14 residues.

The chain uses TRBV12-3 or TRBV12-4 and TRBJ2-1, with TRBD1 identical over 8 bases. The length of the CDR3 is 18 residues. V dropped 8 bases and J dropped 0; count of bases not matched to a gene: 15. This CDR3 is CASHSDRQGPSSYNEQFF. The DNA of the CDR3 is TGTGCCAGCCACTCCGATCGACAGGGGCCCAGCTCCTACAATGAGCAGTTCTTC.

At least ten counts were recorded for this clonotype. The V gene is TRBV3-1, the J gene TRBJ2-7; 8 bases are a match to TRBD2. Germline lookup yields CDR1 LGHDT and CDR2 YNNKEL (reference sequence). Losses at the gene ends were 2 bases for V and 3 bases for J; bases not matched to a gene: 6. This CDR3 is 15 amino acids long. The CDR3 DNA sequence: TGTGCCAGCAGCCAACCGGGACTAGGAAACTACGAGCAGTACTTC. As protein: CASSQPGLGNYEQYF.

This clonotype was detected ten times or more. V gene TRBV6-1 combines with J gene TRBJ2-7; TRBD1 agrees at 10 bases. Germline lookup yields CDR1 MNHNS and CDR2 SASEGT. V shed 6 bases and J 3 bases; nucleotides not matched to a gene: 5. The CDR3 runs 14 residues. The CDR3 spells CASSRGTGVYEQYF. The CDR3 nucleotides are TGTGCCAGCAGCCGCGGGACAGGGGTCTACGAGCAGTACTTC.

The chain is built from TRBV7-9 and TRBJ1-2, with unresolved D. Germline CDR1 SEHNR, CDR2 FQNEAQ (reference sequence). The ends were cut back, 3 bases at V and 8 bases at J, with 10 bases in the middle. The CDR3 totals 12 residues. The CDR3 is CASSFDDHGYTF. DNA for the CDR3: TGTGCCAGCAGCTTCGATGATCACGGCTACACCTTC.

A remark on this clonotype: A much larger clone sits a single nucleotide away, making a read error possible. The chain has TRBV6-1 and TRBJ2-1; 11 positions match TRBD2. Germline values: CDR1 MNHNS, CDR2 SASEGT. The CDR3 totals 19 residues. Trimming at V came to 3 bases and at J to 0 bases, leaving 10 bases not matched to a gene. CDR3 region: CASSESGTSGSHSYNEQFF. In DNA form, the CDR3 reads TGTGCCAGCAGTGAGTCCGGGACTAGCGGATCCCACTCCTACAATGAGCAGTTCTTC.

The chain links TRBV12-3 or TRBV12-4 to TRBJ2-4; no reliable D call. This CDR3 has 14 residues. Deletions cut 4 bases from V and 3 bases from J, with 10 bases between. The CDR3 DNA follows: TGTGCCAGCAGTTCAGGAGTAGGCAAAAACATTCAGTACTTC. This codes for CASSSGVGKNIQYF.

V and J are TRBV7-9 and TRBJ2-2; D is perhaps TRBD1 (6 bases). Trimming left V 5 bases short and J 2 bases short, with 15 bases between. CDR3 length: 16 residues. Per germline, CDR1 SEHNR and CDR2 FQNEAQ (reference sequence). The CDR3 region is CASSPWDIRNTGELFF. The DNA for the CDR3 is TGTGCCAGCAGCCCCTGGGACATCCGTAACACCGGGGAGCTGTTTTTT.

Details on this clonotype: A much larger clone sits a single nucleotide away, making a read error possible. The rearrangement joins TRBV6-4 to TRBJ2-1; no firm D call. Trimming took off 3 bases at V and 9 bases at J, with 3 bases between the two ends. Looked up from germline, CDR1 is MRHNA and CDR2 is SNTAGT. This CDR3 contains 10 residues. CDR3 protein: CASSEPEQFF. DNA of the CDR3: TGTGCCAGCAGTGAACCTGAGCAGTTCTTC.

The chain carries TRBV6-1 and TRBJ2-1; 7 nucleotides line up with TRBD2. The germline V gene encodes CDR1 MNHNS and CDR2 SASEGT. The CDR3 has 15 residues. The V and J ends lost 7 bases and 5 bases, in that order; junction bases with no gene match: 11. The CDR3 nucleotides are TGTGCCAGCAATGAGTCCCTAGCGGCTAACAATGAGCAGTTCTTC. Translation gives CASNESLAANNEQFF.

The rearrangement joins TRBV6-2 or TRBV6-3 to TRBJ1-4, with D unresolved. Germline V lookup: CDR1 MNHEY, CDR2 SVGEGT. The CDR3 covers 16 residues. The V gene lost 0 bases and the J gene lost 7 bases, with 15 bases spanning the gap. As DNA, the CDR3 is TGTGCCAGCAGTTACTCGATAGGGTCTCCCCGTGAAAAACTGTTTTTT. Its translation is CASSYSIGSPREKLFF.

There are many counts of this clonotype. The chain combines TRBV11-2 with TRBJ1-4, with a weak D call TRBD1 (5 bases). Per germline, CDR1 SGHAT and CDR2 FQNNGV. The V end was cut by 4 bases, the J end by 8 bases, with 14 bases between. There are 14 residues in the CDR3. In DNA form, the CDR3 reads TGTGCCAGCAGCTCTGAGGGGCCTCAAGAAAAACTGTTTTTT. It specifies CASSSEGPQEKLFF.

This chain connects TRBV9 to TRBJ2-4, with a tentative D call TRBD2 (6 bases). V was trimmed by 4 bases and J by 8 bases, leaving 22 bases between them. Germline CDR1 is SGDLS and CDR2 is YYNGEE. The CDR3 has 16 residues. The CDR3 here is CASSPRDSSFGDIQYF. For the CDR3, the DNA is TGTGCCAGCAGCCCCCGGGACTCATCGTTCGGGGACATTCAGTACTTC.

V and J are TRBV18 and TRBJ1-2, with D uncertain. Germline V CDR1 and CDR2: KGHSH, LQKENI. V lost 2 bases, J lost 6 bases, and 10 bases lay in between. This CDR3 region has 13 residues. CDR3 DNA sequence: TGTGCCAGCTCACCAACTTCCTCGGATGGCTACACCTTC. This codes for CASSPTSSDGYTF.

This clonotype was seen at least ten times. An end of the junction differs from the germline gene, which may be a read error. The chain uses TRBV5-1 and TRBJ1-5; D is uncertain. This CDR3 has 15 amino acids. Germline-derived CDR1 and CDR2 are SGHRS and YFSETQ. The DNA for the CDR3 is TGTGCCAGCAGTTTACGCGGGGATAGCAATCAGCCCCAGCATTTT. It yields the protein CASSLRGDSNQPQHF. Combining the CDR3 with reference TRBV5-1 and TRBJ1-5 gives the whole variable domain KAGVTQTPRYLIKTRGQQVTLSCSPISGHRSVSWYQQTPGQGLQFLFEYFSETQRNKGNFPGRFSGRQFSNSRSEMNVSTLELGDSALYLCASSLRGDSNQPQHFGDGTRLSIL.

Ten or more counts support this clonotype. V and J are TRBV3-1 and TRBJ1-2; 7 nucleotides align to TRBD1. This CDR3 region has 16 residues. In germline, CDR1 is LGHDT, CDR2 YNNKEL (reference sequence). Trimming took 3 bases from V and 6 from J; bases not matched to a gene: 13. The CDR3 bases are TGTGCCAGCAGCCAGGACCCATACGGGACAGCCAATGGCTACACCTTC. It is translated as CASSQDPYGTANGYTF.

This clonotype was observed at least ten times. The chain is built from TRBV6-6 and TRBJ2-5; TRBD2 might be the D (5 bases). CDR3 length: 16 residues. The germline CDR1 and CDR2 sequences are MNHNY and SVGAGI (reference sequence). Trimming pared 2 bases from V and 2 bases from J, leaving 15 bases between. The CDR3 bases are TGTGCCAGCAGTTACCCGACCTCGACGGGACAAGAGACCCAGTACTTC. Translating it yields CASSYPTSTGQETQYF.

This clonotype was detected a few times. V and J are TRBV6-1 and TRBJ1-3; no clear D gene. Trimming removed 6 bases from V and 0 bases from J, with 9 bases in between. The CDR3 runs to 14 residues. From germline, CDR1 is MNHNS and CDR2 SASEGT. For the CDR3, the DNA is TGTGCCAGCAGAGGTTCCTTCTCTGGAAACACCATATATTTT. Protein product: CASRGSFSGNTIYF.

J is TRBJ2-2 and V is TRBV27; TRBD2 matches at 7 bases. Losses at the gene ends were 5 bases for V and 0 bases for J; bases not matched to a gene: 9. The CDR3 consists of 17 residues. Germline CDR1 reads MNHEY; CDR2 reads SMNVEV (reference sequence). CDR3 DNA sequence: TGTGCCAGCAGTCCCGAGGGTGGGAGGGCGAACACCGGGGAGCTGTTTTTT. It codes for CASSPEGGRANTGELFF.